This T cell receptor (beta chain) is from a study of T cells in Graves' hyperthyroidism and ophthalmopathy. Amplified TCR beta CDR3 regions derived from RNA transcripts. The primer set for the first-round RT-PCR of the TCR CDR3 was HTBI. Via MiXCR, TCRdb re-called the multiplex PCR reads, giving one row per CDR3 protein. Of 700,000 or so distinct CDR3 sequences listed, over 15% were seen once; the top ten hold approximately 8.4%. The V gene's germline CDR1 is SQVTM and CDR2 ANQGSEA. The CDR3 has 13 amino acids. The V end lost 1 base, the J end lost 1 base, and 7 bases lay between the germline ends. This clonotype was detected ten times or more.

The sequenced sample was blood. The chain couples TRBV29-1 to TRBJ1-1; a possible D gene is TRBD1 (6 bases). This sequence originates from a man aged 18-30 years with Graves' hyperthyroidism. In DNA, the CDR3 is TGCAGCGTTGAAGGGGGACAGAACACTGAAGCTTTCTTT. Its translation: CSVEGGQNTEAFF.